Listed here are 7 T cell receptor beta chains from one sample, sequenced in a study of T cell responses to AZD1222 COVID-19 vaccine. The protocol was immunoSEQ multiplex PCR, while the TCRdb copy is restricted to in-frame clones and leaves out a portion. Among 150,000 to 200,000 clones listed, roughly 90% were seen once. The material sequenced was peripheral blood, taken 28 days after the second AZD1222 dose. These receptors originate from an adult who received the AZD1222 COVID-19 vaccine.

This chain connects TRBV7-6 to TRBJ2-5, with 12 bases fitting TRBD2. V shed 5 bases and J 4 bases; nucleotides not matched to a gene: 5. The CDR3 totals 15 residues. Germline CDR1 is SGHVS and CDR2 is FNYEAQ. For the CDR3, the DNA is TGTGCCAGCAGCCCTCTAGCGGGGGGGGTAGAGACCCAGTACTTC. This gives the protein CASSPLAGGVETQYF.

The CDR3 spells CASSPGADANTGELFF. In DNA form, the CDR3 reads TGTGCCAGCTCACCCGGGGCGGACGCGAACACCGGGGAGCTGTTTTTT. The chain combines TRBV18 with TRBJ2-2; D is perhaps TRBD1 or TRBD2 (5 bases each). V lost 3 bases, J lost 0 bases, and 11 bases lay in between. The CDR3 loop spans 16 amino acids. Germline CDR1 KGHSH, CDR2 LQKENI.

The V gene is TRBV4-1, the J gene TRBJ2-7, with D tentatively TRBD2 (5 bases). There are 15 residues in the CDR3. V lost 2 bases and J 2 bases, leaving 13 bases between the germline ends. Germline-derived CDR1 and CDR2 are MGHRA and YSYEKL. CDR3 amino acids: CASSQLTGSAYEQYF. CDR3 nucleotides: TGCGCCAGCAGCCAACTAACGGGGAGTGCCTACGAGCAGTACTTC.

The CDR3 reads CASDGTVNQPQHF. CDR3 DNA: TGTGCCAGCGATGGGACGGTTAATCAGCCCCAGCATTTT. The rearrangement links TRBV6-5 to TRBJ1-5; D may be TRBD1 (5 bases). Germline lookup yields CDR1 MNHEY and CDR2 SVGAGI. V shed 8 bases and J shed 4 bases, with 12 bases lying between them. This CDR3 contains 13 residues.

This clone is a singleton in its sample. The rearrangement uses TRBV12-3 or TRBV12-4 and TRBJ1-2; the match to TRBD1 covers 9 bases. J was trimmed by 3 bases and V by 6 bases; bases with no gene match: 2. The CDR3 has 13 amino acids. CDR3 nucleotides: TGTGCCAGCAGCCGGGACAGGGACTATGGCTACACCTTC. This gives the protein CASSRDRDYGYTF.

The chain uses TRBV6-6 and TRBJ2-7, with TRBD1 matching over 9 bases. J gave up 4 bases and V 2 bases, and 6 bases lay outside the gene matches. The germline gives CDR1 MNHNY, CDR2 SVGAGI (reference sequence). The CDR3 loop spans 15 amino acids. Here the CDR3 reads CASSYATGGGYEQYF. For the CDR3, the DNA is TGTGCCAGCAGTTACGCTACAGGGGGCGGGTACGAGCAGTACTTC.

The CDR3 region has the DNA TGTGCCAGCAGCGTTTACAGGGGGAACACTGAAGCTTTCTTT. Protein: CASSVYRGNTEAFF. V is TRBV11-2 and J is TRBJ1-1, with 7 bases lining up with TRBD1. Germline lookup yields CDR1 SGHAT and CDR2 FQNNGV. J lost 1 base, V lost 5 bases, and 4 bases had no gene match. The CDR3 totals 14 residues. Drawing the rest from reference TRBV11-2 and TRBJ1-1, the complete variable domain is EAGVAQSPRYKIIEKRQSVAFWCNPISGHATLYWYQQILGQGPKLLIQFQNNGVVDDSQLPKDRFSAERLKGVDSTLKIQPAKLEDSAVYLCASSVYRGNTEAFFGQGTRLTVV.